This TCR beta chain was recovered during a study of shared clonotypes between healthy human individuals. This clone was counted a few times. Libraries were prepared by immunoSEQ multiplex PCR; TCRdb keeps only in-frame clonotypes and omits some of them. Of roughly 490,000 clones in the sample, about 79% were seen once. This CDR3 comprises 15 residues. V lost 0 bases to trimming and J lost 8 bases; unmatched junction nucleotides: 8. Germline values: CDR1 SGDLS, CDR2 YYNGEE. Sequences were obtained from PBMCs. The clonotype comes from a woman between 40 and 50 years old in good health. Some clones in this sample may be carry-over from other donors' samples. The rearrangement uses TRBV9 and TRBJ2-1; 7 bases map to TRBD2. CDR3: CASSVEGERGDEQFF. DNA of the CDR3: TGTGCCAGCAGCGTAGAGGGAGAGCGGGGTGATGAGCAGTTCTTC.